These 24 T cell receptor beta chains came from one sample sequenced in a study of cytomegalovirus exposure and HLA in healthy donors. PCR was performed using 60 Vbeta and 13 Jbeta primers. Here immunoSEQ multiplex PCR was the method, and the copy in TCRdb shows in-frame clones only, minus some. In the table there are about 93,000 clones, approximately 80% of which are singletons. Input material: PBMCs. The source of these receptors is a woman in her forties in good health and CMV-seronegative.

V and J are TRBV5-4 and TRBJ1-2, with D possibly TRBD1 on 5 matching bases. Germline V lookup: CDR1 SGHNT, CDR2 YYREEE (reference sequence). The CDR3 consists of 13 residues. V was cut by 4 bases and J by 4 bases, with 11 bases left in between. CDR3 protein: CASSLDGGYGYTF. The CDR3 nucleotides are TGTGCCAGCAGCCTCGACGGGGGCTATGGCTACACCTTC. Full variable domain (missing parts from reference TRBV5-4 and TRBJ1-2): ETGVTQSPTHLIKTRGQQVTLRCSSQSGHNTVSWYQQALGQGPQFIFQYYREEENGRGNFPPRFSGLQFPNYSSELNVNALELDDSALYLCASSLDGGYGYTFGSGTRLTVV.

This clone has a count of ten or more. The V gene is TRBV27, the J gene TRBJ1-1; D possibly corresponds to TRBD1 (5 bases). V was cut by 0 bases and J by 3 bases, with 11 bases left in between. This CDR3 region has 15 residues. CDR1 is MNHEY and CDR2 is SMNVEV in the germline V gene (reference sequence). CDR3: CASSLSPGPYTEAFF. The CDR3 DNA sequence: TGTGCCAGCAGTTTATCCCCAGGGCCGTACACTGAAGCTTTCTTT.

This chain connects TRBV5-1 to TRBJ2-1; 9 nucleotides match TRBD2. V lost 3 bases to trimming and J lost 8 bases; unmatched junction nucleotides: 18. This CDR3 is 18 amino acids long. Looked up from germline, CDR1 is SGHRS and CDR2 is YFSETQ. The CDR3 sequence is CASSSPVHSGSLIDEQFF. DNA of the CDR3: TGCGCCAGCAGCTCACCGGTCCATAGCGGGAGCCTTATCGATGAGCAGTTCTTC.

This chain links TRBV30 with TRBJ2-7; 9 positions agree with TRBD2. Germline loops: CDR1 GTSNPN, CDR2 SVGIG (reference sequence). The junction had 8 bases not matched to a gene; V was cut back by 1 base and J by 1 base. This CDR3 is built from 16 residues. The CDR3, as DNA: TGTGCCTGGAGTGCTCCTCTCCTAGCGGGGTCCTACGAGCAGTACTTC. This encodes CAWSAPLLAGSYEQYF.

The gene calls are TRBV5-1 and TRBJ2-5; 7 bases are shared with TRBD2. Germline V CDR1 and CDR2: SGHRS, YFSETQ. V lost 4 bases to trimming and J lost 5 bases; unmatched junction nucleotides: 11. The CDR3 spans 15 residues. CDR3 loop: CASSAQLGGLETQYF. CDR3 nucleotide sequence: TGCGCCAGCAGCGCCCAATTGGGAGGGTTGGAGACCCAGTACTTC. The full variable domain, its missing parts supplied by reference TRBV5-1 and TRBJ2-5, is KAGVTQTPRYLIKTRGQQVTLSCSPISGHRSVSWYQQTPGQGLQFLFEYFSETQRNKGNFPGRFSGRQFSNSRSEMNVSTLELGDSALYLCASSAQLGGLETQYFGPGTRLLVL.

The chain is built from TRBV9 and TRBJ1-5; D may be TRBD1 (6 bases). CDR1 SGDLS and CDR2 YYNGEE come from the germline V gene. With 0 bases removed from V and 7 bases from J, the gap between germline ends came to 26 bases. The CDR3 loop spans 19 amino acids. The CDR3 DNA reads TGTGCCAGCAGCGTAGTGGGGCACCGATGCCGGGGGGCGCGACAGCCCCAGCATTTT. It encodes CASSVVGHRCRGARQPQHF.

This clone was observed once. The V gene is TRBV11-2, the J gene TRBJ2-1, with D perhaps TRBD2 (5 bases). Germline CDR1 SGHAT, CDR2 FQNNGV. The CDR3 is made up of 15 amino acids. V was shortened by 4 bases and J by 0 bases, with 10 bases between the two germline ends. The CDR3 region is CASSSIRGSYNEQFF. The CDR3 region has the DNA TGTGCCAGCAGCTCTATACGGGGCTCCTACAATGAGCAGTTCTTC.

V usage is TRBV2 and J usage is TRBJ2-7; weak D call: TRBD1 (5 bases). CDR1 is SNHLY and CDR2 is FYNNEI in the germline V gene. The CDR3 runs to 12 residues. The germline V and J ends were trimmed by 3 bases and 5 bases, with 8 bases remaining between them. For the CDR3, the DNA is TGTGCCAGCAGTGAGGCAGGGAACGAGCAGTACTTC. Translation gives CASSEAGNEQYF. The full variable domain, in which reference TRBV2 and TRBJ2-7 provide the parts outside the CDR3, is EPEVTQTPSHQVTQMGQEVILRCVPISNHLYFYWYRQILGQKVEFLVSFYNNEISEKSEIFDDQFSVERPDGSNFTLKIRSTKLEDSAMYFCASSEAGNEQYFGPGTRLTVT.

This clone occurred a few times. The rearrangement uses TRBV6-6 and TRBJ1-1; D gene ambiguous. Germline V lookup: CDR1 MNHNY, CDR2 SVGAGI (reference sequence). This CDR3 has 15 residues. The V end was cut by 2 bases, the J end by 1 base, with 11 bases between. In DNA form, the CDR3 reads TGTGCCAGCAGTTACGAGGGAGGCCAGAACACTGAAGCTTTCTTT. This sequence encodes CASSYEGGQNTEAFF.

This clone occurred once. V and J are TRBV27 and TRBJ2-2; weak D call: TRBD2 (7 bases). CDR1 is MNHEY and CDR2 is SMNVEV in the germline V gene (reference sequence). Trimming removed 6 bases at V and 9 bases at J, with 14 bases between. The CDR3 runs to 13 residues. As DNA, the CDR3 is TGTGCCAGCAGGGGGGGGGCGATGCGGGAGCTGTTTTTT. This sequence encodes CASRGGAMRELFF.

This chain connects TRBV18 to TRBJ1-2, with TRBD1 matching 9 bases. CDR1 is KGHSH and CDR2 is LQKENI in the germline V gene. Trimming removed 3 bases from V and 0 bases from J; junction bases left unmatched: 8. The CDR3 totals 17 residues. The CDR3 here is CASSPPQGANSNYGYTF. For the CDR3, the DNA is TGTGCCAGCTCACCCCCACAGGGGGCCAATTCTAACTATGGCTACACCTTC.

The chain joins TRBV21-1 to TRBJ1-4; the D call TRBD1 from the table was never checked on the DNA. TRBV21-1 corresponds to a pseudogene. This CDR3 contains 22 residues. The CDR3 DNA reads as TGTGCCAGCAGCATAACCAGGACAGGTTCGGGTTTCCACGATTTTTACATGAGAAAACTGTTTTTT. Translating gives CASSITRTGSGFHDFYMRKLFF.

Written as DNA, the CDR3 is TGTGCCAGCAGAAATCCGGGACAGAGGAATGAGCAGTTCTTC. It specifies CASRNPGQRNEQFF. The genes are TRBV6-5 and TRBJ2-1; 7 bases are a match to TRBD1. The CDR3 length is 14 residues. V lost 6 bases and J lost 7; bases outside the gene matches: 9. CDR1 MNHEY and CDR2 SVGAGI come from the germline V gene.

V and J are TRBV5-4 and TRBJ2-1; 8 positions match TRBD1. CDR1 and CDR2 (germline): SGHNT, YYREEE (reference sequence). This CDR3 is 15 amino acids long. Trimming took 3 bases from V and 2 from J; bases not matched to a gene: 4. The DNA for the CDR3 is TGTGCCAGCAGCTCCGACAGGGGAACCTACAATGAGCAGTTCTTC. This sequence encodes CASSSDRGTYNEQFF.

The chain carries TRBV18 and TRBJ2-3; D is unresolved. Germline lookup yields CDR1 KGHSH and CDR2 LQKENI. V lost 0 bases to trimming and J lost 7 bases, with 11 bases between them. The length of the CDR3 is 14 residues. CDR3 DNA: TGTGCCAGCTCACCACCGAGCAGGTCAAATACGCAGTATTTT. Translation: CASSPPSRSNTQYF.

This chain connects TRBV12-2 to TRBJ2-7; the table calls TRBD1, which could not be checked here. TRBV12-2 corresponds to a pseudogene. This CDR3 contains 14 residues. The CDR3, as DNA: TGTGCAAGTCGCGCCAGGGGGTTCTCCTACGAGCAGTACTTC. Translating it yields CASRARGFSYEQYF.

The chain recombines TRBV11-3 with TRBJ2-2, with 7 bases aligning to TRBD2. The CDR3 runs 15 residues. Germline trimming cut 5 bases from V and 6 bases from J; bases unmatched to any gene: 9. CDR1 and CDR2 (germline): SGHNT, YENEEA. The CDR3 DNA reads as TGTGCCAGCAGCGCCGGACTAGGAAGGGCCGGGGAGCTGTTTTTT. Translation: CASSAGLGRAGELFF.

The chain links TRBV18 to TRBJ2-3; 9 bases fit TRBD1. This CDR3 contains 16 residues. The J segment lost 2 bases and the V segment lost 1 base, leaving 4 bases of the junction unmatched. The germline V gene encodes CDR1 KGHSH and CDR2 LQKENI. The chain's CDR3 is CASSPRDRAPTDTQYF. CDR3 bases: TGTGCCAGCTCACCACGGGACAGGGCCCCCACAGATACGCAGTATTTT.

The chain is built from TRBV27 and TRBJ2-3, with D perhaps matching TRBD2 (6 bases). The CDR3 contains 16 residues. The V gene's germline CDR1 is MNHEY and CDR2 SMNVEV (reference sequence). V was clipped by 2 bases and J by 3 bases, with 15 bases between them. The CDR3, as DNA: TGTGCCAGCAGTTTAGTCGGGGGTGGATGGACAGATACGCAGTATTTT. It translates to CASSLVGGGWTDTQYF.

The gene calls are TRBV14 and TRBJ1-2; TRBD1 might be the D (5 bases). Germline V gives CDR1 SGHDN, CDR2 FVKESK. V lost 0 bases and J lost 10, with 12 bases in between. The CDR3 has 13 residues. The CDR3 is CASSQDPGLIYTF. The CDR3 DNA is TGTGCCAGCAGCCAAGATCCGGGACTCATCTACACCTTC.

The J gene is TRBJ2-7, the V gene TRBV28, with TRBD1 identical over 7 bases. The CDR3 sequence is 14 residues long. Trimming at V came to 4 bases and at J to 1 base, leaving 4 bases not matched to a gene. Per germline, CDR1 MDHEN and CDR2 SYDVKM. The CDR3 sequence is CASSSGGPSYEQYF. CDR3 in DNA: TGTGCCAGCAGTTCAGGGGGTCCGTCCTACGAGCAGTACTTC.

J is TRBJ1-4 and V is TRBV2; 9 bases fit TRBD1. In germline, CDR1 is SNHLY, CDR2 FYNNEI. This CDR3 spans 13 amino acids. V was clipped by 8 bases and J by 6 bases; unmatched bases: 4. The CDR3 loop is CASQGQGHEKLFF. The CDR3 DNA reads TGTGCCAGCCAGGGACAGGGTCATGAAAAACTGTTTTTT.

This clone was seen a handful of times. V and J are TRBV7-9 and TRBJ1-5; 9 positions agree with TRBD1. Germline CDR1 is SEHNR and CDR2 is FQNEAQ (reference sequence). Trimming at V came to 3 bases and at J to 0 bases, leaving 12 bases not matched to a gene. This CDR3 comprises 19 residues. The chain's CDR3 is CASSFDGQGTAYSNQPQHF. In DNA form, the CDR3 reads TGTGCCAGCAGCTTTGACGGACAGGGGACAGCTTATAGCAATCAGCCCCAGCATTTT.

This chain uses TRBV10-3 with TRBJ2-1; D may be TRBD2 (6 bases). Germline lookup yields CDR1 ENHRY and CDR2 SYGVKD. The CDR3 runs 13 residues. V lost 8 bases to trimming and J lost 8 bases, with 16 bases between them. The chain's CDR3 is CAIGSGGAYEQFF. The CDR3 DNA reads as TGTGCCATCGGGAGCGGAGGGGCCTATGAGCAGTTCTTC.